This TCR beta chain was sequenced in a study of CD8 T cells in ankylosing spondylitis. Losses at the gene ends were 1 base for V and 6 bases for J; bases not matched to a gene: 11. Germline CDR1 reads SGHRS; CDR2 reads YFSETQ. The CDR3 length is 16 residues. General study findings and limits: Roughly eight highly homologous variants made up a TCR beta motif that seemed to typify ankylosing spondylitis blood. Both synovial fluid and blood in reactive arthritis had previously been reported to carry some motif variants.

At least ten counts were recorded for this clonotype. Its target is not known. TCRdb itself ran the 5' RACE reads through MiXCR, one entry per CDR3 protein. The profile shows about 130,000 distinct CDR3 sequences, 9.3% of them singletons. The sequence derives from a male donor with ankylosing spondylitis or in good health (not recorded which). The chain uses TRBV5-1 and TRBJ2-7, with 9 bases aligning to TRBD2. The sample was blood, either unsorted or a sorted T cell fraction (not recorded which). The CDR3 coding sequence is TGCGCCAGCAGCTTGCCCCTTGTAGCGGGAGTCAGCGAGCAGTACTTC. It encodes CASSLPLVAGVSEQYF.